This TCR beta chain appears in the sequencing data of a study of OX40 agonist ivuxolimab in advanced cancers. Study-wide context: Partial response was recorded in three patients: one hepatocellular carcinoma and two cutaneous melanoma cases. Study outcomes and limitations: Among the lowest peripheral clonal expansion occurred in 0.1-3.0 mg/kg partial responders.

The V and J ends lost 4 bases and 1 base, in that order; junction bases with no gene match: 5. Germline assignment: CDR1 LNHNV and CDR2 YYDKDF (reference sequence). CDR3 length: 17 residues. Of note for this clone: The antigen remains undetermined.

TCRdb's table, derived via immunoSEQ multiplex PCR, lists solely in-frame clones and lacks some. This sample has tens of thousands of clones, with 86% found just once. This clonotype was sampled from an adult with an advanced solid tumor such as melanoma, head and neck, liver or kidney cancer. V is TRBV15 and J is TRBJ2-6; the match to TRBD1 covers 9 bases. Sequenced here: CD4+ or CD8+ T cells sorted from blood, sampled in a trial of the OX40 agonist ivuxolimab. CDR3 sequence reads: CATSKNRGRSGANVLTF. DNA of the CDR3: TGTGCCACCAGCAAGAACAGGGGGCGATCTGGGGCCAACGTCCTGACTTTC.